The text below deals with one T cell receptor (beta chain). The antigen is unknown. This sample is part of a study of cytomegalovirus exposure and HLA in healthy donors. 60 Vbeta and 13 Jbeta primers were used in PCR. The table came from immunoSEQ multiplex PCR; TCRdb's copy has only in-frame clones and leaves some out. Of fewer than 200,000 clones in the sample, roughly 70% were seen once. General observations from the study: The study recorded 150 to 200 TCR beta chains that were cytomegalovirus-associated. As a later analysis showed, a missense DCLRE1C variant was linked to trimming of TCR beta V- and J-genes.

The CDR3 totals 14 residues. V lost 3 bases, J lost 4 bases, and 12 bases lay in between. Germline CDR1 reads MGHRA; CDR2 reads YSYEKL. This sequence originates from a woman aged 50 to 60 in good health and CMV-seropositive. The chain employs TRBV4-1 and TRBJ1-2; D perhaps matches TRBD1 (6 bases). Sequencing was performed on PBMCs. The CDR3 loop reads CASSQGAGGYGYTF. The CDR3 DNA reads as TGCGCCAGCAGCCAGGGGGCTGGGGGCTATGGCTACACCTTC.